This T cell receptor (beta chain) appears in the sequencing data of a study of blood T cell repertoires in COVID-19. About the study: Collection of acute and convalescent COVID-19 samples took place in the United States, Italy and Spain. PBMCs, B-cell-depleted T cells, or T cells were the source of the cDNA or gDNA that made up the material.

Per the authors' pipeline: Counts of nucleated cells, estimated from reference gene primer amplification, were obtained. Profiling relied on immunoSEQ multiplex PCR, and the TCRdb table lists in-frame clones only, not all of them. For V, J and clone size, that table is used; D and trimming come from the DNA. The sample holds about 120,000 clones, 86% seen once. Germline V gene lookup returns CDR1 SGHVS and CDR2 FQNEAQ. V lost 1 base to trimming and J lost 8 bases, with 11 bases between them. This CDR3 contains 14 residues. Sequencing was carried out using peripheral blood. The sequence was obtained from a man between 65 and 79 years old who had recovered from COVID-19. This chain connects TRBV7-8 to TRBJ1-4; D possibly corresponds to TRBD1 (5 bases). The CDR3, as DNA: TGTGCCAGCAGCTTAGGGACAATTTCCGAAAAACTGTTTTTT. As protein: CASSLGTISEKLFF.